This T cell receptor beta chain was observed in a study of patients and donors after allogeneic stem cell transplantation. This CDR3 has 13 residues. Trimming took 6 bases from V and 4 from J, leaving 15 bases between them. Germline V CDR1 and CDR2: DFQATT, SNEGSKA (reference sequence). TCRdb re-called the RT-PCR reads with MiXCR, one entry per CDR3 protein. The data contain about 210,000 distinct CDR3 sequences, around 40% of them singletons. This clonotype was seen only a few times. The clonotype originates from a human donor who was either an allogeneic HSCT recipient or a stem cell or donor lymphocyte infusion donor (not recorded which). It is not recorded whose cells these are; they may come from a transplant donor. The sample consisted of blood, either unsorted or a sorted T cell fraction (not recorded which). The chain recombines TRBV20-1 with TRBJ1-2; D not certain. Written as DNA, the CDR3 is TGCAGTGCCCCCGCGGCGGGTCTCTATGGCTACACCTTC. Its translation: CSAPAAGLYGYTF.